The next 30 T cell receptor beta chains were all read from a single sample in a study of sequential checkpoint blockade in melanoma. Profiling relied on immunoSEQ multiplex PCR, and the TCRdb table lists in-frame clones only, not all of them. The table includes several hundred clones, less than 30% detected once. Treatment described: randomized to nivolumab then ipilimumab (arm A) or the reverse (arm B). The source material was tumor tissue (inferred from file names), sampled from a patient given nivolumab and ipilimumab in sequence. These receptors were collected from a human donor with melanoma.

This sequence joins TRBV30 and TRBJ2-7, with D perhaps TRBD1 (5 bases). The CDR3 runs to 13 residues. Looked up from germline, CDR1 is GTSNPN and CDR2 is SVGIG (reference sequence). The V and J ends lost 4 bases and 5 bases respectively, with 15 bases between them. CDR3 sequence (DNA): TGTGCCTGGAAAGGTGGGGCTGGCAACGAGCAGTACTTC. Protein sequence: CAWKGGAGNEQYF.

The chain joins TRBV11-3 to TRBJ2-7; D assignment may be TRBD1 or TRBD2 (5 bases each). V was clipped by 5 bases and J by 5 bases, with 16 bases between them. This CDR3 has 14 residues. In germline, CDR1 is SGHNT, CDR2 YENEEA. CDR3 protein: CASSRGPEADEQYF. The CDR3 DNA is TGTGCCAGCAGCCGGGGCCCGGAGGCGGACGAGCAGTACTTC.

Within the sample, this clone is medium-sized. The chain is built from TRBV1 and TRBJ2-4; the table's D call TRBD2 went unverified against the DNA. TRBV1 is classified as a pseudogene. There are 14 residues in the CDR3. The CDR3 DNA is TGCGCCAGCAGCCCTGGGGGGGGAGGGGACATTCAGTACTTC. This codes for CASSPGGGGDIQYF.

This clone was detected only a few times. J is TRBJ2-4 and V is TRBV25-1; D is possibly TRBD1 (6 bases). Per germline, CDR1 MGHDK and CDR2 SYGVNS. The V end lost 3 bases, the J end lost 3 bases, and 12 bases lay between the germline ends. This CDR3 has 15 amino acids. In DNA form, the CDR3 reads TGTGCCAGCAGTGAGGGGGCGAGTGACAAAAACATTCAGTACTTC. Translated: CASSEGASDKNIQYF.

This sequence joins TRBV25-1 and TRBJ2-7; D ambiguous. V was shortened by 4 bases and J by 3 bases, with 10 bases between the two germline ends. The CDR3 covers 13 residues. Germline loops: CDR1 MGHDK, CDR2 SYGVNS. This chain's CDR3 is CASSGQENYEQYF. As DNA, the CDR3 is TGTGCCAGCAGTGGGCAGGAAAACTACGAGCAGTACTTC.

The V and J genes are TRBV14 and TRBJ2-7; 8 nucleotides align to TRBD2. The ends lost 4 bases at V and 4 bases at J; junction bases unmatched: 9. In germline, CDR1 is SGHDN, CDR2 FVKESK. CDR3 length equals 15 residues. This CDR3 is CASSPDGGGTYEQYF. The CDR3 DNA sequence: TGTGCCAGCAGCCCGGACGGGGGGGGTACGTACGAGCAGTACTTC.

This chain joins TRBV11-3 and TRBJ1-1, with 7 bases fitting TRBD1. Per germline, CDR1 SGHNT and CDR2 YENEEA. The CDR3 contains 14 residues. The ends lost 5 bases at V and 4 bases at J; junction bases unmatched: 7. The CDR3 sequence: CASSPTTGVTEAFF. In DNA, the CDR3 is TGTGCCAGCAGCCCAACAACAGGGGTCACTGAAGCTTTCTTT.

This chain connects TRBV6-8 to TRBJ2-3; D possibly corresponds to TRBD2 (6 bases). The CDR3 is 15 residues long. In germline, CDR1 is MNHGY, CDR2 SAAAGT. V lost 5 bases and J 6 bases, leaving 18 bases between the germline ends. CDR3 sequence: CASSLRGGEVDTQYF. The CDR3 nucleotides read TGTGCCAGCAGTCTCCGGGGCGGGGAGGTGGATACGCAGTATTTT.

V usage is TRBV11-3 and J usage is TRBJ2-3; TRBD2 matches at 8 bases. This CDR3 comprises 16 residues. V dropped 5 bases and J dropped 6; count of bases not matched to a gene: 13. Per the germline V gene, CDR1 is SGHNT and CDR2 is YENEEA. This CDR3 is CASSPNGAGAGDTQYF. The CDR3 DNA follows: TGTGCCAGCAGCCCAAATGGAGCGGGGGCTGGGGATACGCAGTATTTT.

By frequency in the sample, this clone is large. The chain joins TRBV11-3 to TRBJ2-3, with 8 bases that match TRBD2. The germline gives CDR1 SGHNT, CDR2 YENEEA. The CDR3 is made up of 15 amino acids. After removal of 4 bases from V and 0 bases from J, the junction contained 3 bases not matched to a gene. CDR3 DNA sequence: TGTGCCAGCAGCTGGGGACTAGGCAGCACAGATACGCAGTATTTT. It is translated as CASSWGLGSTDTQYF. The full variable domain, with the rest looked up from reference TRBV11-3 and TRBJ2-3, is EAGVVQSPRYKIIEKKQPVAFWCNPISGHNTLYWYLQNLGQGPELLIRYENEEAVDDSQLPKDRFSAERLKGVDSTLKIQPAELGDSAVYLCASSWGLGSTDTQYFGPGTRLTVL.

The chain carries TRBV15 and TRBJ1-1; D is perhaps TRBD1 (6 bases). The CDR3 spans 14 residues. The germline CDR1 and CDR2 sequences are LNHNV and YYDKDF (reference sequence). The V gene lost 8 bases and the J gene lost 0 bases, with 13 bases spanning the gap. CDR3 protein: CATAGGGLNTEAFF. For the CDR3, the DNA is TGTGCCACCGCGGGGGGCGGCTTGAACACTGAAGCTTTCTTT.

V gene TRBV14 combines with J gene TRBJ1-2; no clear D gene. CDR3 size: 11 residues. The V end was cut by 5 bases, the J end by 14 bases, with 15 bases between. From germline, CDR1 is SGHDN and CDR2 FVKESK. This CDR3 reads CASSSRDARTF. CDR3 DNA sequence: TGTGCCAGCAGCTCACGGGATGCGAGAACCTTC.

This clone showed up just a few times. The chain is built from TRBV28 and TRBJ1-2; maybe TRBD1 (5 bases). The CDR3 runs 15 residues. Germline loops: CDR1 MDHEN, CDR2 SYDVKM. Deletions cut 7 bases from V and 0 bases from J, with 15 bases between. This CDR3 is CASTLPTGTNYGYTF. Here the CDR3 DNA reads TGTGCCAGCACCCTCCCTACAGGTACTAACTATGGCTACACCTTC.

The chain employs TRBV6-8 and TRBJ2-1, with D possibly TRBD1 on 6 matching bases. From germline, CDR1 is MNHGY and CDR2 SAAAGT. The CDR3 extends over 13 amino acids. Trimming took off 10 bases at V and 8 bases at J, with 18 bases between the two ends. CDR3 coding DNA: TGTGCCATCACCAACCGGGACATGCATGAGCAGTTCTTC. This translates into CAITNRDMHEQFF.

This clone has just a few counts. The J gene is TRBJ2-7, the V gene TRBV6-8; 11 bases match TRBD1. J lost 3 bases, V lost 0 bases, and 1 base had no gene match. Germline V CDR1 and CDR2: MNHGY, SAAAGT. The CDR3 length is 15 residues. CDR3 nucleotides: TGTGCCAGCAGTTACTCCGGGACAGGGGGCTACGAGCAGTACTTC. Protein product: CASSYSGTGGYEQYF.

Only a few counts were recorded for this clone. The chain links TRBV15 to TRBJ1-1, with TRBD1 identical over 9 bases. CDR3 length: 16 residues. J was trimmed by 0 bases and V by 5 bases; bases with no gene match: 7. The germline gives CDR1 LNHNV, CDR2 YYDKDF (reference sequence). CDR3 loop: CATSPGTGLMNTEAFF. CDR3 nucleotide sequence: TGTGCCACCAGCCCCGGGACAGGGCTGATGAACACTGAAGCTTTCTTT.

Only a few counts were recorded for this clone. It is unclear where the CDR3 begins or ends on the DNA, so no DNA is shown, and the CDR3 is as TCRdb lists it. The chain links TRBV6-8 to TRBJ2-1; the tabulated D call, TRBD2, remains unverified against the DNA. Germline V gives CDR1 MNHGY, CDR2 SAAAGT. Inclusive of both ends, the CDR3 amounts to 13 amino acids. The CDR3 reads CASRLNIVGSGIF.

The chain is built from TRBV5-1 and TRBJ1-3; no definite D call. Germline-derived CDR1 and CDR2 are SGHRS and YFSETQ. The CDR3 spans 15 residues. The germline V and J ends were trimmed by 4 bases and 0 bases, with 11 bases remaining between them. The CDR3, as DNA: TGCGCCAGCAGCCCCGTCATTAGCTCTGGAAACACCATATATTTT. This gives the protein CASSPVISSGNTIYF.

The chain couples TRBV25-1 to TRBJ2-7; 9 nucleotides match TRBD1. This CDR3 comprises 14 residues. Unmatched junction bases numbered 7, after V lost 3 bases and J lost 7 bases. Germline CDR1 and CDR2: MGHDK and SYGVNS. The CDR3 is CASSEKQGANEQYF. The CDR3 DNA reads TGTGCCAGCAGTGAGAAACAGGGGGCGAATGAGCAGTACTTC.

Sample share makes this clone medium-sized. V and J are TRBV11-3 and TRBJ2-3; the match to TRBD2 covers 10 bases. Germline CDR1 and CDR2: SGHNT and YENEEA. The ends lost 3 bases at V and 5 bases at J; junction bases unmatched: 5. There are 15 residues in the CDR3. The CDR3 DNA sequence: TGTGCCAGCAGCTTTAGCGGGGGGCCGGTAGATACGCAGTATTTT. Amino acid sequence: CASSFSGGPVDTQYF.

This clone was seen a few times. The chain joins TRBV15 to TRBJ1-4, with a weak D call TRBD1 (6 bases). CDR1 LNHNV and CDR2 YYDKDF come from the germline V gene (reference sequence). Trimming removed 1 base at V and 8 bases at J, with 14 bases between. The CDR3 runs to 15 residues. CDR3 in DNA: TGTGCCACCAGCAGAGTTGGGGGGGCCCGCGAAAAACTGTTTTTT. Protein product: CATSRVGGAREKLFF. Full variable domain (missing parts from reference TRBV15 and TRBJ1-4): DAMVIQNPRYQVTQFGKPVTLSCSQTLNHNVMYWYQQKSSQAPKLLFHYYDKDFNNEADTPDNFQSRRPNTSFCFLDIRSPGLGDTAMYLCATSRVGGAREKLFFGSGTQLSVL.

This chain uses TRBV18 with TRBJ2-1, with 14 bases fitting TRBD2. The CDR3 length is 20 residues. V lost 3 bases, J lost 3 bases, and 13 bases stayed unmatched. CDR1 KGHSH and CDR2 LQKENI come from the germline V gene. The CDR3 DNA reads as TGTGCCAGCTCACCCCCGGGGAGGGGACTAGCGGGGGTGAACTACAATGAGCAGTTCTTC. Amino acids: CASSPPGRGLAGVNYNEQFF.

V is TRBV12-5 and J is TRBJ1-4; perhaps TRBD1 as D (6 bases). The germline gives CDR1 LGHNT, CDR2 FRNRAP. The CDR3 is 14 amino acids. Trimming shortened V by 7 bases and J by 6 bases, and 15 bases separated the two germline ends. The CDR3 is CASVADSYDEKLFF. In DNA, the CDR3 is TGTGCTAGTGTCGCGGACAGCTACGATGAAAAACTGTTTTTT.

V gene TRBV25-1 combines with J gene TRBJ2-1, with 9 bases that match TRBD2. V lost 6 bases and J lost 4; bases outside the gene matches: 4. CDR1 and CDR2 from the germline V gene are MGHDK and SYGVNS. The CDR3 runs to 14 residues. The CDR3 is CASRDSGGYNEQFF. In DNA, the CDR3 is TGTGCCAGCAGGGATAGCGGGGGATACAATGAGCAGTTCTTC.

This chain joins TRBV11-3 and TRBJ2-4; perhaps D is TRBD1 or TRBD2 (5 bases each). Germline V gene data show CDR1 as SGHNT and CDR2 as YENEEA. The CDR3 consists of 14 residues. V shed 3 bases and J shed 6 bases, with 12 bases lying between them. CDR3 residues: CASSLRGVGNIQYF. For the CDR3, the DNA is TGTGCCAGCAGCTTGCGAGGGGTGGGAAACATTCAGTACTTC.

This clone has more than one count but fewer than ten. The J gene is TRBJ1-5, the V gene TRBV2; D is unresolved. V was cut by 7 bases and J by 4 bases, with 8 bases left in between. The germline CDR1 and CDR2 sequences are SNHLY and FYNNEI. The CDR3 extends over 12 amino acids. The CDR3 loop reads CASKEANQPQHF. The CDR3 region has the DNA TGTGCCAGCAAGGAAGCAAATCAGCCCCAGCATTTT.

This clone was observed a handful of times. The chain joins TRBV11-3 to TRBJ2-5; D ambiguous. The CDR3 covers 15 residues. With 5 bases removed from V and 0 bases from J, the gap between germline ends came to 13 bases. The V gene's germline CDR1 is SGHNT and CDR2 YENEEA. For the CDR3, the DNA is TGTGCCAGCAGCCAATTACGTGGGGACCAAGAGACCCAGTACTTC. Translated: CASSQLRGDQETQYF.

The table lists this clone with a few counts. The chain employs TRBV6-7 and TRBJ1-5, with D perhaps TRBD1 (5 bases). TRBV6-7 is an open reading frame whose function is uncertain. This CDR3 is built from 15 residues. V lost 0 bases, J lost 4 bases, and 10 bases lay in between. CDR3: CASSYSGDGNQPQHF. CDR3 DNA sequence: TGTGCCAGCAGTTACTCGGGGGACGGAAATCAGCCCCAGCATTTT.

The gene calls are TRBV19 and TRBJ2-6; 9 positions agree with TRBD1. The CDR3 covers 17 residues. J gave up 0 bases and V 3 bases, and 3 bases lay outside the gene matches. Germline V gene lookup returns CDR1 LNHDA and CDR2 SQIVND (reference sequence). The CDR3 nucleotides read TGTGCCAGTAGTATTGGGACAGGGATCTCTGGGGCCAACGTCCTGACTTTC. Protein sequence: CASSIGTGISGANVLTF.

In this sample, this clone turned up a few times. This chain connects TRBV12-2 to TRBJ2-3; TRBD1, the table's D call, lacks a check against the DNA. TRBV12-2 corresponds to a pseudogene. CDR3 length: 14 amino acids. CDR3 sequence: CATHRGLSTDTQYF. CDR3 nucleotides: TGTGCCACCCACAGGGGGCTGAGCACAGATACGCAGTATTTT.